These 29 T cell receptor beta chains originate from one sample sequenced in a study of cytomegalovirus exposure and HLA in healthy donors. Assay: immunoSEQ multiplex PCR; the TCRdb copy retains only in-frame clones and omits some. The sample lists 80,000 to 95,000 clones, approximately 93% occurring once. Sequencing was performed on PBMCs. These receptors all stem from a woman in her 30s in good health and CMV-seropositive.

V gene TRBV5-1 combines with J gene TRBJ1-2; 10 nucleotides agree with TRBD1. There are 15 residues in the CDR3. From germline, CDR1 is SGHRS and CDR2 YFSETQ. Unmatched junction bases numbered 11, after V lost 4 bases and J lost 8 bases. In nucleotides, the CDR3 is TGCGCCAGCAGCGACGGACAGGGGGAGTCCGCCGGCTACACCTTC. Protein product: CASSDGQGESAGYTF.

V is TRBV27 and J is TRBJ2-1, with TRBD2 matching over 9 bases. J lost 9 bases, V lost 7 bases, and 19 bases had no gene match. The germline CDR1 and CDR2 sequences are MNHEY and SMNVEV (reference sequence). This CDR3 comprises 17 residues. CDR3 nucleotide sequence: TGTGCCAGCACCCCCTTACTAGGGAGCGGGAGGCATGGTGAGCAGTTCTTC. It specifies CASTPLLGSGRHGEQFF.

This chain uses TRBV5-4 with TRBJ2-3, with 7 bases lining up with TRBD1. Losses at the gene ends were 4 bases for V and 3 bases for J; bases not matched to a gene: 8. Per the germline V gene, CDR1 is SGHNT and CDR2 is YYREEE (reference sequence). The CDR3 is made up of 15 amino acids. Here the CDR3 DNA reads TGTGCCAGCAGCCTTAATCGACAGGGAACAGATACGCAGTATTTT. This gives the protein CASSLNRQGTDTQYF.

The chain employs TRBV7-7 and TRBJ1-4, with a weak D call TRBD1 (5 bases). The germline V and J ends were trimmed by 3 bases and 5 bases, with 13 bases remaining between them. The V gene's germline CDR1 is SSHAT and CDR2 FNYEAQ (reference sequence). The CDR3 totals 15 residues. CDR3 region: CASSLGRRENEKLFF. CDR3 DNA sequence: TGTGCCAGCAGCTTGGGCCGCAGGGAAAATGAAAAACTGTTTTTT.

Here the CDR3 DNA reads TGTGCCACTCGGGGAGCGGGGGCCCCAGATACGCAGTATTTT. Encoded protein: CATRGAGAPDTQYF. This chain uses TRBV10-3 with TRBJ2-3, with 8 bases aligning to TRBD2. J was trimmed by 4 bases and V by 10 bases; bases with no gene match: 10. CDR3 length: 14 residues. CDR1 is ENHRY and CDR2 is SYGVKD in the germline V gene.

This clone was counted a few times. The chain couples TRBV19 to TRBJ2-5; 12 bases are shared with TRBD2. J lost 5 bases, V lost 4 bases, and 11 bases had no gene match. Germline lookup yields CDR1 LNHDA and CDR2 SQIVND (reference sequence). The CDR3 totals 17 residues. The CDR3 nucleotides read TGTGCCAGTAGTACGGGCCTAGCGGGAGGGCCCGAGGAGACCCAGTACTTC. This codes for CASSTGLAGGPEETQYF. The entire variable domain, with the rest obtained from reference TRBV19 and TRBJ2-5, is as follows: DGGITQSPKYLFRKEGQNVTLSCEQNLNHDAMYWYRQDPGQGLRLIYYSQIVNDFQKGDIAEGYSVSREKKESFPLTVTSAQKNPTAFYLCASSTGLAGGPEETQYFGPGTRLLVL.

The gene calls are TRBV28 and TRBJ2-5, with 12 positions matching TRBD1. Losses at the gene ends were 7 bases for V and 1 base for J; bases not matched to a gene: 7. This CDR3 has 16 residues. The germline CDR1 and CDR2 sequences are MDHEN and SYDVKM. CDR3 amino acids: CASTIRDRGLQETQYF. CDR3 nucleotide sequence: TGTGCCAGCACGATCCGGGACAGGGGGCTCCAAGAGACCCAGTACTTC. The full variable domain, rest sourced from reference TRBV28 and TRBJ2-5, is DVKVTQSSRYLVKRTGEKVFLECVQDMDHENMFWYRQDPGLGLRLIYFSYDVKMKEKGDIPEGYSVSREKKERFSLILESASTNQTSMYLCASTIRDRGLQETQYFGPGTRLLVL.

J is TRBJ2-7 and V is TRBV6-5; D remains unclear. Looked up from germline, CDR1 is MNHEY and CDR2 is SVGAGI. The V end was cut by 4 bases, the J end by 5 bases, with 12 bases between. The CDR3 has 13 residues. The CDR3 sequence: CASSSLGADEQYF. As DNA, the CDR3 is TGTGCCAGCAGTTCCCTAGGTGCTGACGAGCAGTACTTC.

The chain employs TRBV6-4 and TRBJ2-1; a possible D gene is TRBD1 (6 bases). V gave up 6 bases and J gave up 5 bases, with 11 bases separating them. Looked up from germline, CDR1 is MRHNA and CDR2 is SNTAGT. CDR3 length: 13 residues. For the CDR3, the DNA is TGTGCCAGCAGCAGGGGTTTCGACAATGAGCAGTTCTTC. Its translation: CASSRGFDNEQFF.

The chain combines TRBV7-9 with TRBJ2-7, with no clear D. Trimming stripped 5 bases from V and 6 bases from J, with 20 bases between. The CDR3 spans 15 residues. Germline V gene data show CDR1 as SEHNR and CDR2 as FQNEAQ (reference sequence). Written as DNA, the CDR3 is TGTGCCAGCAGCCCCACATTAGACGGTGCAGGCGAGCAGTACTTC. Its protein product is CASSPTLDGAGEQYF.

The chain couples TRBV7-2 to TRBJ2-1, with D perhaps TRBD1 (6 bases). Trimming stripped 4 bases from V and 2 bases from J, with 12 bases between. Germline CDR1 and CDR2: SGHTA and FQGNSA. The CDR3 is 15 residues long. The DNA for the CDR3 is TGTGCCAGCAGCTCGGGGACACCCACCTACAATGAGCAGTTCTTC. Translation: CASSSGTPTYNEQFF.

Concerning this clone: One end of the junction does not line up with germline, which may come from a read error. The chain employs TRBV16 and TRBJ1-1; the D gene is possibly TRBD1 (6 bases). Germline values: CDR1 KGHSY, CDR2 FQNENV. The CDR3 contains 15 residues. The CDR3 nucleotides are TGTGCCAGCACCCAAACAGGGTTACCCAACACTGAAGCTTTCTTT. Its protein product is CASTQTGLPNTEAFF.

This clone was detected only once. The chain employs TRBV7-9 and TRBJ1-1, with D possibly being TRBD1 (6 bases). V lost 5 bases and J 5 bases, leaving 18 bases between the germline ends. The germline gives CDR1 SEHNR, CDR2 FQNEAQ (reference sequence). The CDR3 length is 15 residues. CDR3 region: CASSVTPGQATEAFF. The CDR3 nucleotides read TGTGCCAGCAGCGTAACACCGGGACAAGCAACTGAAGCTTTCTTT.

In this sample, this clone turned up once. This chain joins TRBV6-5 and TRBJ2-2; D remains unclear. Germline V gives CDR1 MNHEY, CDR2 SVGAGI. V was trimmed by 4 bases and J by 7 bases, leaving 4 bases between them. The CDR3 consists of 11 residues. The CDR3 sequence: CASSLLGELFF. CDR3 in DNA: TGTGCCAGCAGTTTACTCGGGGAGCTGTTTTTT.

The chain recombines TRBV27 with TRBJ2-5; TRBD2 agrees at 9 bases. The CDR3 has 14 residues. Germline V gene sequence: CDR1 MNHEY, CDR2 SMNVEV (reference sequence). V shed 5 bases, J shed 4 bases, and the junction held 5 bases outside the gene matches. The CDR3 protein is CASSPTTSGETQYF. In DNA, the CDR3 is TGTGCCAGCAGTCCAACGACTAGCGGAGAGACCCAGTACTTC.

The chain has TRBV6-5 and TRBJ2-1; 7 bases map to TRBD2. The CDR3 loop spans 14 amino acids. V gave up 0 bases and J gave up 7 bases; unmatched junction bases: 3. Germline V gene lookup returns CDR1 MNHEY and CDR2 SVGAGI. Here the CDR3 reads CASSYSGRENEQFF. The CDR3 bases are TGTGCCAGCAGTTACTCGGGGCGGGAGAATGAGCAGTTCTTC.

The chain joins TRBV6-1 to TRBJ2-2; no reliable D call. The CDR3 is 19 amino acids. V was clipped by 0 bases and J by 0 bases, with 17 bases between them. Germline V gene sequence: CDR1 MNHNS, CDR2 SASEGT. CDR3 sequence reads: CASSEASYSRESNTGELFF. For the CDR3, the DNA is TGTGCCAGCAGTGAAGCTTCCTACTCGCGCGAATCGAACACCGGGGAGCTGTTTTTT.

The chain couples TRBV7-2 to TRBJ2-2, with 10 bases that match TRBD2. J lost 5 bases, V lost 5 bases, and 8 bases had no gene match. The CDR3 consists of 16 residues. CDR1 SGHTA and CDR2 FQGNSA come from the germline V gene. CDR3 protein: CASSSRLAGITGELFF. CDR3 sequence (DNA): TGTGCCAGCAGCAGTAGACTAGCGGGTATTACCGGGGAGCTGTTTTTT.

The rearrangement joins TRBV15 to TRBJ2-1; 15 nucleotides agree with TRBD2. Per germline, CDR1 LNHNV and CDR2 YYDKDF (reference sequence). The CDR3 runs 16 residues. The V segment lost 5 bases and the J segment 4 bases; nucleotides outside the gene matches: 3. The CDR3 region has the DNA TGTGCCACCAGCCCGGGGACTAGCGGGAGGTACAATGAGCAGTTCTTC. Residues: CATSPGTSGRYNEQFF.

This CDR3 is CASSDRDRGYNEQFF. Written as DNA, the CDR3 is TGCGCCAGCAGTGATAGGGACAGGGGATACAATGAGCAGTTCTTC. The chain has TRBV10-2 and TRBJ2-1; TRBD1 aligns across 10 bases. Germline V gene sequence: CDR1 WSHSY, CDR2 SAAADI. After removal of 3 bases from V and 4 bases from J, the junction contained 3 bases not matched to a gene. The CDR3 is 15 amino acids.

The chain couples TRBV6-5 to TRBJ2-7, with 12 nucleotides matching TRBD2. The CDR3 sequence is 15 residues long. J was trimmed by 13 bases and V by 5 bases; bases with no gene match: 15. Germline assignment: CDR1 MNHEY and CDR2 SVGAGI. The CDR3 here is CASSPLTSGSPRVYF. For the CDR3, the DNA is TGTGCCAGCAGTCCTCTGACTAGCGGGAGCCCCAGGGTTTACTTC.

In its sample, this clone was seen once. The V gene is TRBV9, the J gene TRBJ2-7; 8 positions agree with TRBD2. This CDR3 spans 16 amino acids. Germline lookup yields CDR1 SGDLS and CDR2 YYNGEE. J was trimmed by 5 bases and V by 4 bases; bases with no gene match: 14. The CDR3 loop is CASSPSRLAGVNEQYF. CDR3 bases: TGTGCCAGCAGCCCGTCAAGGCTAGCGGGTGTCAACGAGCAGTACTTC.

Here the CDR3 reads CASRFAPGQGNGEQYF. The CDR3 coding sequence is TGTGCCAGCAGATTCGCCCCGGGACAGGGGAACGGGGAGCAGTACTTC. The chain recombines TRBV28 with TRBJ2-7; 10 nucleotides match TRBD1. CDR1 is MDHEN and CDR2 is SYDVKM in the germline V gene. J lost 7 bases, V lost 6 bases, and 15 bases had no gene match. CDR3 length: 16 amino acids.

The CDR3 nucleotides are TGTGCCAGCAGGCCAAACCTGACAGGGCTGAAACTGAAAGAGACCCAGTACTTC. The encoded protein is CASRPNLTGLKLKETQYF. The chain combines TRBV28 with TRBJ2-5; 7 positions agree with TRBD1. Germline CDR1 MDHEN, CDR2 SYDVKM. CDR3 size: 18 residues. V lost 6 bases to trimming and J lost 3 bases; unmatched junction nucleotides: 19.

The rearrangement joins TRBV5-8 to TRBJ2-2, with D hard to call. CDR3 length: 12 amino acids. The germline V and J ends were trimmed by 4 bases and 7 bases, with 8 bases remaining between them. The germline gives CDR1 SGHTS, CDR2 YDEGEE. The CDR3 bases are TGTGCCAGCAGCCAATACGGCGGGGAGCTGTTTTTT. Protein: CASSQYGGELFF.

The V and J genes are TRBV7-6 and TRBJ2-7; 9 bases are a match to TRBD2. J lost 0 bases, V lost 4 bases, and 4 bases had no gene match. The CDR3 sequence is 15 residues long. Per the germline V gene, CDR1 is SGHVS and CDR2 is FNYEAQ. The CDR3 loop is CASSSHSGSSYEQYF. The DNA of the CDR3 is TGTGCCAGCAGCTCCCATAGCGGGAGCTCCTACGAGCAGTACTTC. Full variable domain (missing parts from reference TRBV7-6 and TRBJ2-7): GAGVSQSPRYKVTKRGQDVALRCDPISGHVSLYWYRQALGQGPEFLTYFNYEAQQDKSGLPNDRFSAERPEGSISTLTIQRTEQRDSAMYRCASSSHSGSSYEQYFGPGTRLTVT.

This rearrangement joins TRBV5-6 to TRBJ1-5; D is perhaps TRBD1 (6 bases). Germline CDR1 is SGHDT and CDR2 is YYEEEE. The ends were cut back, 4 bases at V and 4 bases at J, with 15 bases in the middle. This CDR3 is built from 15 residues. This CDR3 is CASSPRGVKNQPQHF. DNA for the CDR3: TGTGCCAGCAGCCCCAGGGGCGTAAAGAATCAGCCCCAGCATTTT. Full variable domain (remainder filled in from reference TRBV5-6 and TRBJ1-5): DAGVTQSPTHLIKTRGQQVTLRCSPKSGHDTVSWYQQALGQGPQFIFQYYEEEERQRGNFPDRFSGHQFPNYSSELNVNALLLGDSALYLCASSPRGVKNQPQHFGDGTRLSIL.

The rearrangement uses TRBV7-2 and TRBJ1-4; D call uncertain. The V gene lost 2 bases and the J gene lost 0 bases, with 16 bases spanning the gap. CDR3 length equals 18 residues. Per germline, CDR1 SGHTA and CDR2 FQGNSA. The CDR3 DNA sequence: TGTGCCAGCAGCTTACGAGTAAAGGGAGAGGCAACTAATGAAAAACTGTTTTTT. It is translated as CASSLRVKGEATNEKLFF.

This chain joins TRBV29-1 and TRBJ2-5, with D perhaps TRBD1 (6 bases). Trimming left V 3 bases short and J 7 bases short, with 18 bases between. Looked up from germline, CDR1 is SQVTM and CDR2 is ANQGSEA. The length of the CDR3 is 14 residues. CDR3 sequence: CSVEAPDSEGTQYF. The DNA of the CDR3 is TGCAGCGTTGAGGCCCCGGACAGTGAGGGGACCCAGTACTTC.